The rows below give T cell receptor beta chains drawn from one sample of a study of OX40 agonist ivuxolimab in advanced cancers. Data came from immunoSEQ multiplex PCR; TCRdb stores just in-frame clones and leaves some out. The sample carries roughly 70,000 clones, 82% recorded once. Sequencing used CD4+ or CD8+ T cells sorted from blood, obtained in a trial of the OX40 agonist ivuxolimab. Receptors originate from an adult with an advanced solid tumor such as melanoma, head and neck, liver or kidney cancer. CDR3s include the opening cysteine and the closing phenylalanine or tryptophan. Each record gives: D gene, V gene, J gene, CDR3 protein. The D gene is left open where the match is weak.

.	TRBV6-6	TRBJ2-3	CASRSRGSRTDTQYF
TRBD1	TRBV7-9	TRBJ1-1	CASSPVPGQGFSAEAFF
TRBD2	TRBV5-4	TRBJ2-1	CASSLSLAVRNEQFF
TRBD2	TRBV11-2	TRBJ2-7	CASSPGLARSYEQYF
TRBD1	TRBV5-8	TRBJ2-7	CASSSGQGYYEQYF
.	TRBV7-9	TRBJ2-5	CASSSSRETQYF
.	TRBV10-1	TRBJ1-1	CASSGNRKGEAFF
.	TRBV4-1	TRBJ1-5	CASSQDRTEGRSQHF
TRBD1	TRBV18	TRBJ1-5	CASSFGQENQPQHF
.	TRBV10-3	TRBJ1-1	CAISRTGNTEAFF
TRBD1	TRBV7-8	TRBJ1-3	CASSSGQQGNTIYF
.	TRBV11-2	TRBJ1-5	CASSLSGPNQPQHF
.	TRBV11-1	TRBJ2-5	CASSLRGHETQYF
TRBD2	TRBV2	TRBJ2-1	CASSTLGAGARNEQFF
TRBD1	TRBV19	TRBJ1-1	CATLGDRGQVTEAFF
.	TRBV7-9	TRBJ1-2	CASSWTANYGYTF